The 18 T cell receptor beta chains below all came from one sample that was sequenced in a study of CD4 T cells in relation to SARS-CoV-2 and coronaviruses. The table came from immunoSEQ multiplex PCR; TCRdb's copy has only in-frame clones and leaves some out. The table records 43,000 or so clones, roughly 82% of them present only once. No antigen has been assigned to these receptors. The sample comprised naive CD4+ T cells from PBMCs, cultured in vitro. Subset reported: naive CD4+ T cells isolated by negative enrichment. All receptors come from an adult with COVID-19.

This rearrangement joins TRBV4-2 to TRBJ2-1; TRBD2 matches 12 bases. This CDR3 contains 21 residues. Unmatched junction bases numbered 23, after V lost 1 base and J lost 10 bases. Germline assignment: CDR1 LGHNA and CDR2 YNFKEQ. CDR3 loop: CASSQVTGGELAGGPNDEQFF. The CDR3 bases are TGTGCCAGCAGCCAAGTGACTGGAGGGGAACTAGCGGGAGGCCCCAATGACGAGCAGTTCTTC.

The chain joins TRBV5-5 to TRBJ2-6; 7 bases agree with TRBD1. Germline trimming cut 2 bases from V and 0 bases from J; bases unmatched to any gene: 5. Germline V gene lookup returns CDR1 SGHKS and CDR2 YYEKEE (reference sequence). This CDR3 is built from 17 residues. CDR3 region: CASSFRQGYSGANVLTF. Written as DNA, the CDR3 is TGTGCCAGCAGCTTCAGACAGGGCTACTCTGGGGCCAACGTCCTGACTTTC.

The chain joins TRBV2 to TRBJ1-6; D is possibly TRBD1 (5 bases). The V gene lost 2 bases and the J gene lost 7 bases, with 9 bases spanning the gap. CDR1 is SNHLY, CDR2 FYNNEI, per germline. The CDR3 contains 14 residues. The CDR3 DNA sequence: TGTGCCAGCAGTGAACAGGGCGGGAATTCACCCCTCCACTTT. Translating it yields CASSEQGGNSPLHF.

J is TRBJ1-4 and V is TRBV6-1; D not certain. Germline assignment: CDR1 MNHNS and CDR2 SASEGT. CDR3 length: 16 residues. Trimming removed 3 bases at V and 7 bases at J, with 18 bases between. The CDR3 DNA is TGTGCCAGCAGTGATCTACACCTAGTAATGGGTGAAAAACTGTTTTTT. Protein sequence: CASSDLHLVMGEKLFF.

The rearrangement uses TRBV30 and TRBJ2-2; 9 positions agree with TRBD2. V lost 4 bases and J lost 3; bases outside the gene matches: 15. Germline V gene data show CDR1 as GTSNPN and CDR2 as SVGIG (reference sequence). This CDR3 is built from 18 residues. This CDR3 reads CAWTRLITSGSYTGELFF. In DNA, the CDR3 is TGTGCCTGGACCAGACTGATTACTAGCGGGTCTTACACCGGGGAGCTGTTTTTT.

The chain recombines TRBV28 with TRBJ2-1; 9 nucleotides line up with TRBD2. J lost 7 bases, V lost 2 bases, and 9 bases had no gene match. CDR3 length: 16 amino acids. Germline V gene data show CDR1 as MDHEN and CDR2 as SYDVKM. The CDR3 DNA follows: TGTGCCAGCAGTTTACATGCGGGAGGGCCGGCGAATGAGCAGTTCTTC. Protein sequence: CASSLHAGGPANEQFF.

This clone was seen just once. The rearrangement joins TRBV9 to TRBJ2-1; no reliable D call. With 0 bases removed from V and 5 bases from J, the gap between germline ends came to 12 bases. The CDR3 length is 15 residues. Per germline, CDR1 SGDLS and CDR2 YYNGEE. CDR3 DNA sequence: TGTGCCAGCAGCGTAGGGGTCGGGTTCGACAATGAGCAGTTCTTC. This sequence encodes CASSVGVGFDNEQFF.

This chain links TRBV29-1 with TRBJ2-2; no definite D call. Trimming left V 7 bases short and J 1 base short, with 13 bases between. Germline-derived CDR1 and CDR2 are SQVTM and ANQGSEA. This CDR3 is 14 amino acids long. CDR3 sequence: CSAKEHMNTGELFF. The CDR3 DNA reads TGCAGCGCTAAGGAACATATGAACACCGGGGAGCTGTTTTTT.

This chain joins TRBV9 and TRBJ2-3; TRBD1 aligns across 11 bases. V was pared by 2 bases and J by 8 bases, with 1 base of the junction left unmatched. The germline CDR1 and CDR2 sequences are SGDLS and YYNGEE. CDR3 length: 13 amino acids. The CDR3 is CASSVGTGGTQYF. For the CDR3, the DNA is TGTGCCAGCAGCGTGGGGACAGGGGGTACGCAGTATTTT.

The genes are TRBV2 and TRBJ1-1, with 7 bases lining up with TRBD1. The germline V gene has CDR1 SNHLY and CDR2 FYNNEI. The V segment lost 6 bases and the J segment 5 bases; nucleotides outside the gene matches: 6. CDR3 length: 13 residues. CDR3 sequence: CASRVEQGTEAFF. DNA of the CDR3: TGTGCCAGCAGAGTCGAACAGGGGACTGAAGCTTTCTTT.

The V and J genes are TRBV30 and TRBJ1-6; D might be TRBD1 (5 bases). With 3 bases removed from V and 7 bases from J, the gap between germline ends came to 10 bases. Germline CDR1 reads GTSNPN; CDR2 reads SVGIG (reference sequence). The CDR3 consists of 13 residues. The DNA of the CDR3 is TGTGCCTGGAGAGACAGTTACAATTCACCCCTCCACTTT. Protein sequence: CAWRDSYNSPLHF.

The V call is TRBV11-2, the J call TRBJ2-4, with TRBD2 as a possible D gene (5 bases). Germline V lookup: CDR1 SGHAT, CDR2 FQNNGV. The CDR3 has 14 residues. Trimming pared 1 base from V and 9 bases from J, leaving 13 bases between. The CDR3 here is CASSLGSRGGIQYF. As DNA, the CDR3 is TGTGCCAGCAGCTTAGGAAGCCGCGGAGGCATTCAGTACTTC.

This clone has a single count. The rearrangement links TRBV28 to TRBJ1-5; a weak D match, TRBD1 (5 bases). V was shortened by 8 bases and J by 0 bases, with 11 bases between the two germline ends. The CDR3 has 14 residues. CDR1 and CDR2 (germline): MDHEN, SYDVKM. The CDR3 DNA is TGTGCCAGCTGGCAGGGCGGTAGCAATCAGCCCCAGCATTTT. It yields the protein CASWQGGSNQPQHF.

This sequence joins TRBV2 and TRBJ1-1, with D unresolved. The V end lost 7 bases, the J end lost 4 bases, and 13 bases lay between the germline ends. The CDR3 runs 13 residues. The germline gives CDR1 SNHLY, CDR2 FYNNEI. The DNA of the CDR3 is TGTGCCAGCAACACCCATCCGGGCACTGAAGCTTTCTTT. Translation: CASNTHPGTEAFF. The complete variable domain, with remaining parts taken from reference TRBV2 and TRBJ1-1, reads EPEVTQTPSHQVTQMGQEVILRCVPISNHLYFYWYRQILGQKVEFLVSFYNNEISEKSEIFDDQFSVERPDGSNFTLKIRSTKLEDSAMYFCASNTHPGTEAFFGQGTRLTVV.

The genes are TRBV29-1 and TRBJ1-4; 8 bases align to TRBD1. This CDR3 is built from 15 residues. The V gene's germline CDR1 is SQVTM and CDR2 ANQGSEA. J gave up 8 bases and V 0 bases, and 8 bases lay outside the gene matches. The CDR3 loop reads CSVEDRWTGTEKLFF. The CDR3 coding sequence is TGCAGCGTTGAAGATCGGTGGACAGGGACAGAAAAACTGTTTTTT.

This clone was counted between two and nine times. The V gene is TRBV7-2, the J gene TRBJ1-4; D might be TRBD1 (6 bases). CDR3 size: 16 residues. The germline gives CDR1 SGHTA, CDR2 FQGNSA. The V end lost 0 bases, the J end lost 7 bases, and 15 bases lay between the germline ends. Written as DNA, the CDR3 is TGTGCCAGCAGCTTAGCGCTTGGCAGGGGTAGTGAAAAACTGTTTTTT. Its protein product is CASSLALGRGSEKLFF.

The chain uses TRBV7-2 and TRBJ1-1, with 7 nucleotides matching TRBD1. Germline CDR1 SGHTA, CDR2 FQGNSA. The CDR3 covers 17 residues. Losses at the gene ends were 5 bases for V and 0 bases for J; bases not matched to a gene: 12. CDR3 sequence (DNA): TGTGCCAGCAGCAGGGGGACAGCCCGGACATTGAACACTGAAGCTTTCTTT. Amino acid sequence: CASSRGTARTLNTEAFF. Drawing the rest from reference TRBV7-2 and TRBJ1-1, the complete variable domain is GAGVSQSPSNKVTEKGKDVELRCDPISGHTALYWYRQSLGQGLEFLIYFQGNSAPDKSGLPSDRFSAERTGGSVSTLTIQRTQQEDSAVYLCASSRGTARTLNTEAFFGQGTRLTVV.

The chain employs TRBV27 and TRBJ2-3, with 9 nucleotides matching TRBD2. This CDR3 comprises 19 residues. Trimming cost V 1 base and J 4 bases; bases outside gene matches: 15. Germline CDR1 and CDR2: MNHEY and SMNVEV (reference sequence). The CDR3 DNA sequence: TGTGCCAGCAGTTTATTCTGGCCTGTCTTAGCGGGAGTGGCAGATACGCAGTATTTT. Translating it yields CASSLFWPVLAGVADTQYF.